Presented here are 21 T cell receptor beta chains from one specimen sequenced in a study of cytomegalovirus exposure and HLA in healthy donors. Clones were read by immunoSEQ multiplex PCR, and TCRdb kept only the in-frame ones, dropping some. The table has some 330,000 clones, about nine tenths seen once. The sample was PBMCs. Receptors were obtained from a woman younger than 35 in good health and CMV-seronegative.

The chain links TRBV9 to TRBJ1-4; 9 bases fit TRBD1. The CDR3 contains 21 residues. Trimming cost V 0 bases and J 3 bases; bases outside gene matches: 18. Germline-derived CDR1 and CDR2 are SGDLS and YYNGEE. CDR3 nucleotide sequence: TGTGCCAGCAGCGTAGTGCCAATCGGGACAGGGACTCTGGGGGCTAATGAAAAACTGTTTTTT. Its translation: CASSVVPIGTGTLGANEKLFF.

The V and J genes are TRBV4-3 and TRBJ2-6; the D gene is possibly TRBD1 (6 bases). Germline CDR1 LGHNA, CDR2 YSLEER. The CDR3 is made up of 17 amino acids. Trimming removed 1 base at V and 0 bases at J, with 10 bases between. The CDR3 is CASSQVGQSSGANVLTF. The CDR3 nucleotides are TGCGCCAGCAGCCAAGTAGGACAGAGCTCTGGGGCCAACGTCCTGACTTTC.

The rearrangement uses TRBV6-5 and TRBJ2-7; 10 bases align to TRBD1. The CDR3 covers 14 residues. Trimming cost V 2 bases and J 5 bases; bases outside gene matches: 3. Germline V gene data show CDR1 as MNHEY and CDR2 as SVGAGI. The CDR3 spells CASSYGTGVNEQYF. CDR3 bases: TGTGCCAGCAGTTACGGGACAGGGGTCAACGAGCAGTACTTC.

This chain joins TRBV30 and TRBJ2-5; D possibly corresponds to TRBD2 (5 bases). The V and J ends lost 3 bases and 4 bases respectively, with 12 bases between them. CDR1 and CDR2 from the germline V gene are GTSNPN and SVGIG (reference sequence). The CDR3 runs to 13 residues. CDR3 bases: TGTGCCTGGAGCCCCCAGGCGGGAGAGACCCAGTACTTC. Protein product: CAWSPQAGETQYF.

This clone is a singleton in its sample. The chain joins TRBV4-2 to TRBJ2-1; 7 bases match TRBD2. Germline loops: CDR1 LGHNA, CDR2 YNFKEQ. The CDR3 is 17 amino acids. J gave up 4 bases and V 1 base, and 10 bases lay outside the gene matches. The CDR3 bases are TGTGCCAGCAGCCAAGGAATAGGGCCGGGGGGATACAATGAGCAGTTCTTC. Protein sequence: CASSQGIGPGGYNEQFF.

V and J are TRBV9 and TRBJ2-1, with 7 bases matching TRBD1. This CDR3 comprises 15 residues. Trimming at V came to 4 bases and at J to 3 bases, leaving 7 bases not matched to a gene. Germline loops: CDR1 SGDLS, CDR2 YYNGEE. The CDR3: CASSLIGTVYNEQFF. The DNA for the CDR3 is TGTGCCAGCAGCCTGATTGGGACAGTCTACAATGAGCAGTTCTTC.

This rearrangement joins TRBV7-2 to TRBJ2-7; D perhaps matches TRBD2 (5 bases). The germline gives CDR1 SGHTA, CDR2 FQGNSA. The CDR3 loop spans 12 amino acids. Between the trimmed V and J ends, which lost 7 bases and 4 bases, there was a span of 11 bases. CDR3 sequence (DNA): TGTGCCAGCACCCGGACTGGATACGAGCAGTACTTC. Protein product: CASTRTGYEQYF.

This chain uses TRBV19 with TRBJ2-7; D call uncertain. V was pared by 3 bases and J by 3 bases, with 6 bases between. This CDR3 is 12 amino acids long. Germline CDR1 and CDR2: LNHDA and SQIVND (reference sequence). CDR3: CASSMNYYEQYF. CDR3 in DNA: TGTGCCAGTAGTATGAACTACTACGAGCAGTACTTC.

The chain is built from TRBV7-2 and TRBJ1-2; D call uncertain. This CDR3 comprises 12 residues. Trimming cost V 1 base and J 10 bases, with 10 bases left between them. Germline CDR1 and CDR2: SGHTA and FQGNSA. CDR3 amino acids: CASSLVAPTYTF. The CDR3 DNA follows: TGTGCCAGCAGCTTAGTGGCCCCAACCTACACCTTC.

The genes are TRBV15 and TRBJ2-1; the match to TRBD1 covers 9 bases. In germline, CDR1 is LNHNV, CDR2 YYDKDF (reference sequence). The CDR3 sequence is 13 residues long. J lost 15 bases, V lost 0 bases, and 6 bases had no gene match. This CDR3 is CATSRDWDREGFF. DNA of the CDR3: TGTGCCACCAGCAGAGATTGGGACAGGGAGGGGTTCTTC.

This rearrangement joins TRBV5-1 to TRBJ2-7; D may be TRBD2 (6 bases). The V gene lost 0 bases and the J gene lost 4 bases, with 17 bases spanning the gap. This CDR3 is 16 amino acids long. Germline CDR1 reads SGHRS; CDR2 reads YFSETQ. CDR3 DNA sequence: TGCGCCAGCAGCTTGGAGGTCGGCAGGGCGGGGTACGAGCAGTACTTC. Translation gives CASSLEVGRAGYEQYF. The variable domain in full, with the rest retrieved from reference TRBV5-1 and TRBJ2-7, is KAGVTQTPRYLIKTRGQQVTLSCSPISGHRSVSWYQQTPGQGLQFLFEYFSETQRNKGNFPGRFSGRQFSNSRSEMNVSTLELGDSALYLCASSLEVGRAGYEQYFGPGTRLTVT.

There are a few counts of this clone. This chain joins TRBV20-1 and TRBJ1-1; D is possibly TRBD1 (5 bases). Trimming left V 7 bases short and J 5 bases short, with 11 bases between. The CDR3 runs to 11 residues. Germline V gene sequence: CDR1 DFQATT, CDR2 SNEGSKA (reference sequence). CDR3 residues: CSVEGRTEAFF. DNA of the CDR3: TGCAGTGTTGAGGGGAGGACTGAAGCTTTCTTT.

The CDR3 DNA follows: TGCGCCAGCAGCCAAGAACATGGACTAGCGGGAGTAGACGGGGAGCTGTTTTTT. Residues: CASSQEHGLAGVDGELFF. The gene calls are TRBV4-1 and TRBJ2-2; 13 positions match TRBD2. The CDR3 length is 18 residues. Looked up from germline, CDR1 is MGHRA and CDR2 is YSYEKL. The V gene end was trimmed by 0 bases and the J gene end by 7 bases; junction bases not matched to a gene: 8.

This clone was observed a handful of times. The V gene is TRBV28, the J gene TRBJ1-5, with 10 bases that match TRBD1. The CDR3 runs to 15 residues. V dropped 5 bases and J dropped 6; count of bases not matched to a gene: 7. CDR1 and CDR2 (germline): MDHEN, SYDVKM. This chain's CDR3 is CASSLSGTGVQPQHF. For the CDR3, the DNA is TGTGCCAGCAGTCTATCCGGGACAGGGGTTCAGCCCCAGCATTTT.

The chain employs TRBV9 and TRBJ1-3; D is possibly TRBD1 (5 bases). Trimming removed 7 bases at V and 0 bases at J, with 11 bases between. Germline lookup yields CDR1 SGDLS and CDR2 YYNGEE. This CDR3 is 14 amino acids long. The CDR3 spells CASGTGGSGNTIYF. CDR3 DNA: TGTGCCAGCGGGACCGGGGGCTCTGGAAACACCATATATTTT.

V usage is TRBV7-3 and J usage is TRBJ1-1; possible D gene TRBD1, 6 bases. Germline CDR1 is SGHTA and CDR2 is FQGTGA. This CDR3 has 14 amino acids. V lost 5 bases and J lost 7, with 17 bases in between. The CDR3 region has the DNA TGTGCCAGCAGCCTTGCAGGGGACGTGGTTGAAGCTTTCTTT. Its translation is CASSLAGDVVEAFF.

The chain has TRBV27 and TRBJ1-5; 8 bases line up with TRBD1. Germline-derived CDR1 and CDR2 are MNHEY and SMNVEV (reference sequence). V lost 0 bases and J lost 7; bases outside the gene matches: 8. The length of the CDR3 is 16 residues. The CDR3 protein is CASSLSVQGARQPQHF. In DNA form, the CDR3 reads TGTGCCAGCAGTTTATCGGTGCAGGGGGCCCGACAGCCCCAGCATTTT.

The V and J genes are TRBV7-6 and TRBJ2-1; 8 bases fit TRBD2. The germline V gene has CDR1 SGHVS and CDR2 FNYEAQ. The CDR3 sequence is 16 residues long. V shed 0 bases, J shed 9 bases, and the junction held 10 bases outside the gene matches. CDR3 sequence: CASSLAELADISEQFF. As DNA, the CDR3 is TGTGCCAGCAGCTTAGCGGAACTAGCGGATATATCTGAGCAGTTCTTC.

In this sample, this clone turned up once. V gene TRBV7-9 combines with J gene TRBJ1-2, with TRBD1 identical over 8 bases. The CDR3 runs to 18 residues. Germline trimming cut 4 bases from V and 4 bases from J; bases unmatched to any gene: 17. Germline CDR1 SEHNR, CDR2 FQNEAQ (reference sequence). CDR3 DNA: TGTGCCAGCAGCTCCAGCGGCAGGGGGCCCGTCTCCCCCTATGGCTACACCTTC. This translates into CASSSSGRGPVSPYGYTF. Together with reference TRBV7-9 and TRBJ1-2, the CDR3 gives the full variable domain: DTGVSQNPRHKITKRGQNVTFRCDPISEHNRLYWYRQTLGQGPEFLTYFQNEAQLEKSRLLSDRFSAERPKGSFSTLEIQRTEQGDSAMYLCASSSSGRGPVSPYGYTFGSGTRLTVV.

This chain uses TRBV28 with TRBJ1-5, with 8 bases matching TRBD1. Trimming removed 7 bases from V and 1 base from J; junction bases left unmatched: 15. The CDR3 sequence is 18 residues long. The V gene's germline CDR1 is MDHEN and CDR2 SYDVKM. The CDR3: CASTRGGAGGLSNQPQHF. In DNA form, the CDR3 reads TGTGCCAGCACCCGGGGAGGAGCAGGGGGCTTGAGCAATCAGCCCCAGCATTTT.

This chain uses TRBV29-1 with TRBJ1-1; D uncertain. The V end lost 5 bases, the J end lost 0 bases, and 7 bases lay between the germline ends. This CDR3 is 12 amino acids long. Germline loops: CDR1 SQVTM, CDR2 ANQGSEA. The CDR3 DNA reads as TGCAGCGTTTTGGAGTTGAACACTGAAGCTTTCTTT. It is translated as CSVLELNTEAFF.